This T cell receptor (beta chain) was documented in a study of T cells expressing NK-cell markers. TCRdb re-called the 5' RACE reads, yielding one record per CDR3 amino acid sequence without DNA. The sample holds roughly 390,000 distinct CDR3 sequences. Germline V gene lookup returns CDR1 SGHVS and CDR2 FQNEAQ. This CDR3 contains 17 residues. Sequencing input: blood T cells: a sorted CD56 or NKG2C T cell subset, CD4+ or CD8+ T cells, or bulk PBMC T cells (not recorded which). The chain combines TRBV7-8 with TRBJ2-1. The receptor comes from a man aged 18-69 years in good health. The CDR3 protein is CASSLASGRRKDNEQFF.